A selection of T cell receptor beta chains follows, all from one sample in a study of T cells in Graves' hyperthyroidism and ophthalmopathy. TCRdb reanalysed the multiplex PCR reads using MiXCR and keeps one entry per CDR3 protein. The sample has 600,000 to 850,000 distinct CDR3 sequences; 18% are singletons. The sample was blood. These receptors all come from a woman in her forties or fifties with Graves' hyperthyroidism that later progressed to Graves' ophthalmopathy. CDR3s include the opening cysteine and the closing phenylalanine or tryptophan. Fields, in order: CDR3 DNA, CDR3 protein, clone size, J gene, CDR3 length, V gene, D gene. The D gene is left open where the match is weak. Where a row states a size, it is once, few, many or the class of an expanded clone; other rows omit it.

cdr3_nt: TGTGCCAGCAGTTTACTTCGCCCTAGCGCTACCTACGAGCAGTACTTC
cdr3_aa: CASSLLRPSATYEQYF
clone_size: many
j_call: TRBJ2-7
cdr3_length: 16
v_call: TRBV12-3/TRBV12-4
d_call: NA

cdr3_nt: TGTGCCAGCAGTTTAGGACCGGGGGATCAGCCCCAGCATTTT
cdr3_aa: CASSLGPGDQPQHF
clone_size: many
j_call: TRBJ1-5
cdr3_length: 14
v_call: TRBV12-3/TRBV12-4
d_call: NA

cdr3_nt: TGTGCCTGGAGTGTAGGGGCGGACACTGAAGCTTTCTTT
cdr3_aa: CAWSVGADTEAFF
clone_size: many
j_call: TRBJ1-1
cdr3_length: 13
v_call: TRBV30
d_call: NA

cdr3_nt: TGCGCCAGCACCCAAACGGCATCCTCTGGAAACACCATATATTTT
cdr3_aa: CASTQTASSGNTIYF
clone_size: many
j_call: TRBJ1-3
cdr3_length: 15
v_call: TRBV5-1
d_call: NA

cdr3_nt: TGCGCCAGCAGCACCCTGACAGCAACCACAGATACGCAGTATTTT
cdr3_aa: CASSTLTATTDTQYF
clone_size: few
j_call: TRBJ2-3
cdr3_length: 15
v_call: TRBV5-1
d_call: NA

cdr3_nt: TGTGCCAGCAGCCCCGAGGCTGGTTCACCCCTCCACTTT
cdr3_aa: CASSPEAGSPLHF
clone_size: few
j_call: TRBJ1-6
cdr3_length: 13
v_call: TRBV6-1
d_call: NA

cdr3_nt: TGTGCCAGCAGCTCCAGCGGGGGGGCCGTCGGGGAGCTGTTTTTT
cdr3_aa: CASSSSGGAVGELFF
clone_size: few
j_call: TRBJ2-2
cdr3_length: 15
v_call: TRBV6-1
d_call: TRBD2

cdr3_nt: TGTGCCAGCAGCTTAGAGTGGGTCACTGAAGCTTTCTTT
cdr3_aa: CASSLEWVTEAFF
clone_size: many
j_call: TRBJ1-1
cdr3_length: 13
v_call: TRBV7-2
d_call: NA

cdr3_nt: TGTGCCAGCAGTGAACGGGGGGGCATTGGCAATCAGCCCCAGCATTTT
cdr3_aa: CASSERGGIGNQPQHF
clone_size: NA
j_call: TRBJ1-5
cdr3_length: 16
v_call: TRBV12-3/TRBV12-4
d_call: NA

cdr3_nt: TGTGCCAGCAGTTACTCCCCGTTGGGCAATCAGCCCCAGCATTTT
cdr3_aa: CASSYSPLGNQPQHF
clone_size: many
j_call: TRBJ1-5
cdr3_length: 15
v_call: TRBV6-5
d_call: NA

cdr3_nt: TGTGCCAGCAGTGAAGGGCTGCCTGAAGCTTTCTTT
cdr3_aa: CASSEGLPEAFF
clone_size: NA
j_call: TRBJ1-1
cdr3_length: 12
v_call: TRBV6-1
d_call: NA

cdr3_nt: TGTGCCTGCCCGGGAGGGGGCTATGGCTACACCTTC
cdr3_aa: CACPGGGYGYTF
clone_size: many
j_call: TRBJ1-2
cdr3_length: 12
v_call: TRBV30
d_call: NA

cdr3_nt: TGTGCCAGCAGTTACAGGGATAATGAAAAACTGTTTTTT
cdr3_aa: CASSYRDNEKLFF
clone_size: few
j_call: TRBJ1-4
cdr3_length: 13
v_call: TRBV6-5
d_call: NA

cdr3_nt: TGTGCCACCAGACCGACAGGGAACACTGAAGCTTTCTTT
cdr3_aa: CATRPTGNTEAFF
clone_size: once
j_call: TRBJ1-1
cdr3_length: 13
v_call: TRBV24-1
d_call: NA

cdr3_nt: TGTGCCAGCAGCCCCAAGTCAGGGGTGGGTGTTTGGTACAATGAGCAGTTCTTC
cdr3_aa: CASSPKSGVGVWYNEQFF
clone_size: many
j_call: TRBJ2-1
cdr3_length: 18
v_call: TRBV13
d_call: NA

cdr3_nt: TGTGCCAGTAGTATCGACCGGGGTAAACAGCCCCAGCATTTT
cdr3_aa: CASSIDRGKQPQHF
clone_size: NA
j_call: TRBJ1-5
cdr3_length: 14
v_call: TRBV19
d_call: NA

cdr3_nt: TGTGCCTGGTCCAGGGGGAGGACTGAAGCTTTCTTT
cdr3_aa: CAWSRGRTEAFF
clone_size: many
j_call: TRBJ1-1
cdr3_length: 12
v_call: TRBV30
d_call: TRBD1

cdr3_nt: TGCAGCGCCAGAGTCGATTACAGGTTAATGAACACTGAAGCTTTCTTT
cdr3_aa: CSARVDYRLMNTEAFF
clone_size: many
j_call: TRBJ1-1
cdr3_length: 16
v_call: TRBV29-1
d_call: NA

cdr3_nt: TGTGCCAGCAGTGAAAGGACTAGCGGGCCTCAAGAGACCCAGTACTTC
cdr3_aa: CASSERTSGPQETQYF
clone_size: NA
j_call: TRBJ2-5
cdr3_length: 16
v_call: TRBV2
d_call: TRBD2

cdr3_nt: TGTGCCAGCAGCCAAGCACAGGGGGTTAATGAAAAACTGTTTTTT
cdr3_aa: CASSQAQGVNEKLFF
clone_size: few
j_call: TRBJ1-4
cdr3_length: 15
v_call: TRBV4-2
d_call: TRBD1

cdr3_nt: TGTGCCAGCAGCTTAGGGTCCGGGCAAGAGACCCAGTACTTC
cdr3_aa: CASSLGSGQETQYF
clone_size: many
j_call: TRBJ2-5
cdr3_length: 14
v_call: TRBV5-1
d_call: NA

cdr3_nt: TGCGCCAGCAGCTGGACCGGGACTCGCGGTAGCACAGATACGCAGTATTTT
cdr3_aa: CASSWTGTRGSTDTQYF
clone_size: many
j_call: TRBJ2-3
cdr3_length: 17
v_call: TRBV5-1
d_call: NA

cdr3_nt: TGTGCCAGCAGTTTCGGTCAATTCAACTCACCCCTCCACTTT
cdr3_aa: CASSFGQFNSPLHF
clone_size: many
j_call: TRBJ1-6
cdr3_length: 14
v_call: TRBV12-3/TRBV12-4
d_call: NA

cdr3_nt: TGTGCCATCATGGGGACTAGCGGGGGGCTAGATGGCAATGAGCAGTTCTTC
cdr3_aa: CAIMGTSGGLDGNEQFF
clone_size: few
j_call: TRBJ2-1
cdr3_length: 17
v_call: TRBV10-3
d_call: TRBD2

cdr3_nt: TGTGCCAGCAGTCTCCTGTCCCTACTATACAATGAGCAGTTCTTC
cdr3_aa: CASSLLSLLYNEQFF
clone_size: NA
j_call: TRBJ2-1
cdr3_length: 15
v_call: TRBV27
d_call: NA

cdr3_nt: TGTGCCTGCAGCTTCAAATTGATTAGCACAGATACGCAGTATTTT
cdr3_aa: CACSFKLISTDTQYF
clone_size: NA
j_call: TRBJ2-3
cdr3_length: 15
v_call: TRBV5-6
d_call: NA

cdr3_nt: TGCAGTGCTAGTACGGTGTATACGCAGTATTTT
cdr3_aa: CSASTVYTQYF
clone_size: many
j_call: TRBJ2-3
cdr3_length: 11
v_call: TRBV20-1
d_call: NA

cdr3_nt: TGTGCCAGCAGTATCGGGGGCATACCCTATGGCTACACCTTC
cdr3_aa: CASSIGGIPYGYTF
clone_size: NA
j_call: TRBJ1-2
cdr3_length: 14
v_call: TRBV2
d_call: NA

cdr3_nt: TGTGCCAGCAGTTTGGGGGGGGTTATCACTGAAGCTTTCTTT
cdr3_aa: CASSLGGVITEAFF
clone_size: NA
j_call: TRBJ1-1
cdr3_length: 14
v_call: TRBV27
d_call: NA

cdr3_nt: TGTGCCAGCCTGGACAGGGGGCCAGGGGAAAACAATGAGCAGTTCTTC
cdr3_aa: CASLDRGPGENNEQFF
clone_size: NA
j_call: TRBJ2-1
cdr3_length: 16
v_call: TRBV2
d_call: TRBD1

cdr3_nt: TGTGCCATCAGTGCTCAAAGGGGTTCCTACGAGCAGTACTTC
cdr3_aa: CAISAQRGSYEQYF
clone_size: NA
j_call: TRBJ2-7
cdr3_length: 14
v_call: TRBV10-3
d_call: NA

cdr3_nt: TGTGCCAGCAGCTTAGAAGTGAGTGGGGGGGGCGAGAGGACTGAAGCTTTCTTT
cdr3_aa: CASSLEVSGGGERTEAFF
clone_size: NA
j_call: TRBJ1-1
cdr3_length: 18
v_call: TRBV11-2
d_call: NA

cdr3_nt: TGCAGCGTTGAAGGACAGGGGGCCTACGAGCAGTACTTC
cdr3_aa: CSVEGQGAYEQYF
clone_size: many
j_call: TRBJ2-7
cdr3_length: 13
v_call: TRBV29-1
d_call: TRBD1

cdr3_nt: TGTGCCAGCAATGACAGGGGGCATAACTATGGCTACACCTTC
cdr3_aa: CASNDRGHNYGYTF
clone_size: few
j_call: TRBJ1-2
cdr3_length: 14
v_call: TRBV2
d_call: TRBD1

cdr3_nt: TGTGCCAGCACTTTAGGGCAGCCACGTGGCAATCAGCCCCAGCATTTT
cdr3_aa: CASTLGQPRGNQPQHF
clone_size: few
j_call: TRBJ1-5
cdr3_length: 16
v_call: TRBV2
d_call: NA

cdr3_nt: TGTGCCAGCAGCTCCCCGGGAGGCAGTAATGAAAAACTGTTTTTT
cdr3_aa: CASSSPGGSNEKLFF
clone_size: many
j_call: TRBJ1-4
cdr3_length: 15
v_call: TRBV7-8
d_call: NA

cdr3_nt: TGTGCCAGTAGTACTGGGGAACAGGCCTGGGACGAGCAGTACTTC
cdr3_aa: CASSTGEQAWDEQYF
clone_size: NA
j_call: TRBJ2-7
cdr3_length: 15
v_call: TRBV19
d_call: NA

cdr3_nt: TGTGCCAGCAGTTATGGACAGGGGGCACACGAGCAGTACTTC
cdr3_aa: CASSYGQGAHEQYF
clone_size: few
j_call: TRBJ2-7
cdr3_length: 14
v_call: TRBV6-2/TRBV6-3
d_call: TRBD1

cdr3_nt: TGTGCCAGCAGTGCGCAGACAATCCGCACAGATACGCAGTATTTT
cdr3_aa: CASSAQTIRTDTQYF
clone_size: many
j_call: TRBJ2-3
cdr3_length: 15
v_call: TRBV2
d_call: NA

cdr3_nt: TGCGCCAGCAGCCATGGACCCGGGACAGGAAACTACGAGCAGTACTTC
cdr3_aa: CASSHGPGTGNYEQYF
clone_size: NA
j_call: TRBJ2-7
cdr3_length: 16
v_call: TRBV4-1
d_call: TRBD1

cdr3_nt: TGCGCCAGCAGCCAAGATCGAGGTGGGGGGAAAAACATTCAGTACTTC
cdr3_aa: CASSQDRGGGKNIQYF
clone_size: many
j_call: TRBJ2-4
cdr3_length: 16
v_call: TRBV4-1
d_call: NA

cdr3_nt: TGTGCCAGCAGCGTAGGGAGTTGGGGTCAGCCCCAGCATTTT
cdr3_aa: CASSVGSWGQPQHF
clone_size: NA
j_call: TRBJ1-5
cdr3_length: 14
v_call: TRBV9
d_call: NA

cdr3_nt: TGTGCCAGCTCAGTTGGGCAGGAGGGTTACAATGAGCAGTTCTTC
cdr3_aa: CASSVGQEGYNEQFF
clone_size: many
j_call: TRBJ2-1
cdr3_length: 15
v_call: TRBV3-1
d_call: NA